This T cell receptor (beta chain) was obtained from a study of blood T cell repertoires in COVID-19. At the level of the study: The United States, Italy and Spain were the sources of the acute and convalescent COVID-19 samples. Nucleic acid was either cDNA or gDNA, and it came from T cells, B-cell-depleted T cells, or PBMCs.

Per the study methods: Reference gene primer amplification yielded estimated nucleated cell counts. Sequencing was performed with immunoSEQ multiplex PCR; in TCRdb, only in-frame clones are kept and a portion is missing. V, J and clone size derive from that table, while D and trimming were established from the DNA sequence. Among some 96,000 clones, roughly 87% were seen once, and the ten largest hold around 7.2%. The CDR3 is 14 amino acids. The V and J ends lost 6 bases and 4 bases, in that order; junction bases with no gene match: 7. Germline CDR1 and CDR2: MNHEY and SMNVEV (reference sequence). The TCR was taken from a man between 25 and 39 years old in a cohort sampled during active COVID-19. The sequencing sample was made of peripheral blood. The chain employs TRBV27 and TRBJ2-7; TRBD1 agrees at 9 bases. The CDR3 sequence: CASRLGDRAYEQYF. The CDR3, as DNA: TGTGCCAGCAGACTGGGGGACAGGGCGTACGAGCAGTACTTC.